This T cell receptor (beta chain) was captured in a study of blood T cell repertoires in COVID-19. Across the study: From the United States, Italy and Spain came samples of acute and convalescent COVID-19.

This clone was observed a handful of times. The protocol was immunoSEQ multiplex PCR, while the TCRdb copy is restricted to in-frame clones and leaves out a portion. The sample holds more than 95,000 clones, approximately 76% seen once. V was trimmed by 5 bases and J by 4 bases, leaving 11 bases between them. CDR3 length: 13 amino acids. Germline V gives CDR1 SEHNR, CDR2 FQNEAQ (reference sequence). The chain couples TRBV7-9 to TRBJ1-2; D might be TRBD1 (6 bases). The sequence was collected from a woman between 65 and 79 years old with acute or convalescent COVID-19. The specimen was peripheral blood. The CDR3 coding sequence is TGTGCCAGCAGCCCGGGACACATCTATGGCTACACCTTC. Its protein product is CASSPGHIYGYTF.